Listed here are 25 T cell receptor beta chains from one sample, sequenced in a study of shared clonotypes between healthy human individuals. TCRdb keeps only in-frame clones here, not all; method: immunoSEQ multiplex PCR. The sample yields 850,000 to 1,100,000 clones, about 72% seen once. What was sequenced was memory CD4+ T cells from PBMCs. Subset described: CD45RA-negative fraction. The receptors were gathered from a man between 18 and 29 years old in good health. Some clones in this sample may be carry-over from other donors' samples.

The chain combines TRBV4-1 with TRBJ1-1; possibly TRBD1 for D (6 bases). Germline V lookup: CDR1 MGHRA, CDR2 YSYEKL. The CDR3 consists of 14 residues. With 6 bases removed from V and 3 bases from J, the gap between germline ends came to 14 bases. The CDR3 sequence: CASRVGGGYTEAFF. The CDR3 DNA follows: TGCGCCAGCAGGGTGGGGGGGGGCTACACTGAAGCTTTCTTT.

The chain carries TRBV5-1 and TRBJ2-7, with D possibly matching TRBD1 (7 bases). Germline values: CDR1 SGHRS, CDR2 YFSETQ. Trimming left V 4 bases short and J 6 bases short, with 20 bases between. CDR3 size: 15 residues. CDR3: CASSPTGQRGGEQYF. In nucleotides, the CDR3 is TGCGCCAGCAGCCCGACGGGACAGAGGGGAGGCGAGCAGTACTTC.

The sample holds one count of this clone. V and J are TRBV27 and TRBJ1-5; 12 bases agree with TRBD1. The CDR3 covers 17 residues. J lost 6 bases, V lost 1 base, and 7 bases had no gene match. The germline V gene encodes CDR1 MNHEY and CDR2 SMNVEV (reference sequence). In DNA form, the CDR3 reads TGTGCCAGCAGTTTATTGGGGGACAGGGGGCTTAGTCAGCCCCAGCATTTT. Residues: CASSLLGDRGLSQPQHF.

This chain joins TRBV9 and TRBJ2-5; either TRBD1 or TRBD2 may fit D (5 bases each). The CDR3 contains 14 residues. The germline V and J ends were trimmed by 0 bases and 2 bases, with 8 bases remaining between them. CDR1 and CDR2 from the germline V gene are SGDLS and YYNGEE. CDR3 protein: CASSVGWGQETQYF. The CDR3 DNA sequence: TGTGCCAGCAGCGTAGGTTGGGGGCAAGAGACCCAGTACTTC.

Notes on this clone: This CDR3 is also generated by other DNA sequences in the sample. The V and J genes are TRBV28 and TRBJ2-3; 9 bases line up with TRBD1. V dropped 4 bases and J dropped 3; count of bases not matched to a gene: 5. Per the germline V gene, CDR1 is MDHEN and CDR2 is SYDVKM. The CDR3 contains 15 residues. The CDR3 DNA reads TGTGCCAGCAGTTCCCAGGACAGGGGAACAGATACGCAGTATTTT. Translated, it gives CASSSQDRGTDTQYF.

This clone was observed a few times. V gene TRBV10-2 combines with J gene TRBJ2-7; D gene uncertain. This CDR3 comprises 15 residues. The germline CDR1 and CDR2 sequences are WSHSY and SAAADI. Trimming stripped 3 bases from V and 1 base from J, with 13 bases between. DNA for the CDR3: TGCGCCAGCAGTGAATCGCTAATCCGGTCCTACGAGCAGTACTTC. This sequence encodes CASSESLIRSYEQYF.

The rearrangement joins TRBV6-5 to TRBJ1-1; D unclear. The length of the CDR3 is 15 residues. From germline, CDR1 is MNHEY and CDR2 SVGAGI. V was clipped by 6 bases and J by 5 bases, with 19 bases between them. Here the CDR3 reads CASSPATTRGTEAFF. The DNA of the CDR3 is TGTGCCAGCAGCCCCGCAACGACACGAGGGACTGAAGCTTTCTTT.

V gene TRBV30 combines with J gene TRBJ2-1, with 10 bases aligning to TRBD2. This CDR3 is built from 16 residues. The V gene's germline CDR1 is GTSNPN and CDR2 SVGIG (reference sequence). Trimming took 2 bases from V and 7 from J; bases not matched to a gene: 11. CDR3 DNA: TGTGCCTGGAGTTGGTCTAGCGGGAGCCCCGGGAATGAGCAGTTCTTC. As protein: CAWSWSSGSPGNEQFF.

The chain combines TRBV19 with TRBJ2-1; 7 positions match TRBD1. V lost 9 bases and J lost 5; bases outside the gene matches: 13. The CDR3 runs 15 residues. CDR1 is LNHDA, CDR2 SQIVND, per germline (reference sequence). In DNA form, the CDR3 reads TGTGCCAGCCAGACAACAGGGGCAGCGGACAATGAGCAGTTCTTC. Protein: CASQTTGAADNEQFF.

V gene TRBV28 combines with J gene TRBJ2-5; possible D gene TRBD1, 6 bases. Germline values: CDR1 MDHEN, CDR2 SYDVKM. The CDR3 is 13 residues long. Trimming removed 2 bases from V and 4 bases from J, with 8 bases in between. CDR3 sequence reads: CASSLKGVETQYF. In DNA form, the CDR3 reads TGTGCCAGCAGTTTAAAGGGGGTAGAGACCCAGTACTTC. The whole variable domain, filled in from reference TRBV28 and TRBJ2-5, reads DVKVTQSSRYLVKRTGEKVFLECVQDMDHENMFWYRQDPGLGLRLIYFSYDVKMKEKGDIPEGYSVSREKKERFSLILESASTNQTSMYLCASSLKGVETQYFGPGTRLLVL.

This clone occurred many times. This chain's CDR3 is CASRRTSGRAASYNEQFF. CDR3 DNA: TGTGCCAGCAGGCGTACTAGCGGGAGGGCCGCCTCCTACAATGAGCAGTTCTTC. The V gene is TRBV11-2, the J gene TRBJ2-1, with 13 bases aligning to TRBD2. After removal of 6 bases from V and 0 bases from J, the junction contained 8 bases not matched to a gene. The CDR3 totals 18 residues. Looked up from germline, CDR1 is SGHAT and CDR2 is FQNNGV.

In its sample, this clone was seen a few times. The chain uses TRBV29-1 and TRBJ2-5; no clear D. Per the germline V gene, CDR1 is SQVTM and CDR2 is ANQGSEA. The CDR3 covers 12 residues. V was shortened by 5 bases and J by 5 bases, with 12 bases between the two germline ends. The CDR3 is CSVTTVLETQYF. Here the CDR3 DNA reads TGCAGCGTTACAACAGTATTGGAGACCCAGTACTTC.

This clone showed up many times. V and J are TRBV7-7 and TRBJ2-1; no definite D call. The CDR3 totals 13 residues. CDR1 is SSHAT and CDR2 is FNYEAQ in the germline V gene (reference sequence). V was cut by 1 base and J by 6 bases, with 7 bases left in between. CDR3 protein: CASSLELGNEQFF. CDR3 nucleotides: TGTGCCAGCAGCTTAGAGTTGGGCAATGAGCAGTTCTTC. Supplemented by reference TRBV7-7 and TRBJ2-1, the full variable domain reads GAGVSQSPRYKVTKRGQDVTLRCDPISSHATLYWYQQALGQGPEFLTYFNYEAQPDKSGLPSDRFSAERPEGSISTLTIQRTEQRDSAMYRCASSLELGNEQFFGPGTRLTVL.

This chain connects TRBV25-1 to TRBJ2-7; possibly TRBD2 for D (6 bases). Germline V gene lookup returns CDR1 MGHDK and CDR2 SYGVNS. Between the trimmed V and J ends, which lost 5 bases and 3 bases, there was a span of 14 bases. This CDR3 contains 14 residues. The CDR3 here is CASSPRTGGYEQYF. The CDR3 region has the DNA TGTGCCAGCAGTCCTCGTACCGGGGGCTACGAGCAGTACTTC.

The chain employs TRBV10-1 and TRBJ1-1; D is perhaps TRBD1 (6 bases). With 10 bases removed from V and 2 bases from J, the gap between germline ends came to 17 bases. Germline V gene data show CDR1 as WNHNN and CDR2 as SYGVQD (reference sequence). This CDR3 contains 14 residues. The DNA of the CDR3 is TGCGCCATCGCGAAACAGGGTTTTAACACTGAAGCTTTCTTT. Amino acids: CAIAKQGFNTEAFF.

The J gene is TRBJ1-1, the V gene TRBV29-1, with D possibly matching TRBD1 (5 bases). The CDR3 extends over 14 amino acids. Germline values: CDR1 SQVTM, CDR2 ANQGSEA. V gave up 6 bases and J gave up 5 bases, with 19 bases separating them. The CDR3 protein is CSVRGRQGLTEAFF. CDR3 DNA sequence: TGCAGCGTCCGGGGTAGGCAGGGATTGACTGAAGCTTTCTTT.

This CDR3 reads CASSLISGQGYEQYF. CDR3 bases: TGTGCCAGCAGCTTAATTTCGGGACAGGGGTACGAGCAGTACTTC. The rearrangement links TRBV7-8 to TRBJ2-7; 10 positions match TRBD1. Germline values: CDR1 SGHVS, CDR2 FQNEAQ. J lost 4 bases, V lost 2 bases, and 5 bases had no gene match. This CDR3 spans 15 amino acids.

This rearrangement joins TRBV10-3 to TRBJ1-4, with D hard to call. This CDR3 contains 15 residues. CDR1 and CDR2 (germline): ENHRY, SYGVKD. V dropped 3 bases and J dropped 0 bases, with 8 bases sitting between them. The CDR3 region has the DNA TGTGCCATCAGTGAACGGACCGCAACTAATGAAAAACTGTTTTTT. Translated: CAISERTATNEKLFF.

J is TRBJ1-2 and V is TRBV5-8; no reliable D call. This CDR3 is 14 amino acids long. Trimming shortened V by 6 bases and J by 4 bases, and 16 bases separated the two germline ends. Germline V gene sequence: CDR1 SGHTS, CDR2 YDEGEE. The CDR3 reads CASTPGDTGYGYTF. The CDR3 DNA follows: TGTGCCAGCACCCCGGGAGACACCGGCTATGGCTACACCTTC.

The V gene is TRBV5-6, the J gene TRBJ2-3; weak D call: TRBD2 (6 bases). V lost 4 bases to trimming and J lost 2 bases, with 23 bases between them. The CDR3 runs 18 residues. CDR1 SGHDT and CDR2 YYEEEE come from the germline V gene. This CDR3 reads CASSVRDSPTQNTDTQYF. The CDR3 coding sequence is TGTGCCAGCAGCGTCCGGGACTCACCTACCCAAAACACAGATACGCAGTATTTT.

The gene calls are TRBV5-1 and TRBJ1-2, with TRBD1 as a possible D gene (5 bases). V was clipped by 4 bases and J by 6 bases, with 16 bases between them. The germline V gene has CDR1 SGHRS and CDR2 YFSETQ. The CDR3 contains 14 residues. Here the CDR3 reads CASSLIGGLDGYTF. In DNA form, the CDR3 reads TGCGCCAGCAGCCTCATCGGGGGACTGGATGGCTACACCTTC.

The rearrangement joins TRBV2 to TRBJ2-7; D is perhaps TRBD2 (6 bases). The germline V and J ends were trimmed by 8 bases and 7 bases, with 24 bases remaining between them. Per germline, CDR1 SNHLY and CDR2 FYNNEI. The CDR3 runs 15 residues. The CDR3 loop reads CASGGRSGQTHEQYF. Here the CDR3 DNA reads TGTGCCAGCGGGGGGAGATCGGGGCAAACCCATGAGCAGTACTTC.

The chain joins TRBV11-3 to TRBJ1-6; no clear D gene. V gave up 0 bases and J gave up 9 bases, with 6 bases separating them. This CDR3 has 13 amino acids. Per germline, CDR1 SGHNT and CDR2 YENEEA. CDR3 DNA sequence: TGTGCCAGCAGCTTAGACTCAGGTTCACCCCTCCACTTT. This sequence encodes CASSLDSGSPLHF.

The chain joins TRBV28 to TRBJ2-7, with 9 positions matching TRBD1. This CDR3 is built from 13 residues. Trimming took 7 bases from V and 5 from J; bases not matched to a gene: 6. From germline, CDR1 is MDHEN and CDR2 SYDVKM. The CDR3 protein is CASKNRGHDEQYF. In DNA, the CDR3 is TGTGCCAGCAAAAACAGGGGGCACGACGAGCAGTACTTC.

The V gene is TRBV14, the J gene TRBJ2-6; no clear D. This CDR3 has 15 amino acids. Germline V lookup: CDR1 SGHDN, CDR2 FVKESK. Trimming shortened V by 0 bases and J by 0 bases, and 3 bases separated the two germline ends. CDR3 sequence: CASSQDHSGANVLTF. CDR3 bases: TGTGCCAGCAGCCAAGACCACTCTGGGGCCAACGTCCTGACTTTC.